This is a list of T cell receptor beta chains from one sample in a study of cytotoxic CD8 clonotypes in ibrutinib-treated CLL. Here immunoSEQ multiplex PCR was the method, and the copy in TCRdb shows in-frame clones only, minus some. This table holds about 160,000 clones, 88% found once. Source: PBMCs, taken at disease progression, from a patient treated with ibrutinib. These receptors all stem from a human donor with chronic lymphocytic leukemia. Both conserved end residues are part of each CDR3. The order of the fields is D gene, V gene, J gene, clone size, CDR3 protein, CDR3 DNA. A D gene is named only where the DNA matches it firmly. Size is stated for part of the rows, as once, few or many counts, or as a class when the clone is expanded.

>TRBD1|TRBV18|TRBJ2-4|.
CASSPQLGTTGDIQYF
TGTGCCAGCTCACCGCAATTGGGTACGACAGGGGACATTCAGTACTTC
>.|TRBV28|TRBJ2-3|.
CASKIPQSTDTQYF
TGTGCCAGCAAGATCCCGCAAAGCACAGATACGCAGTATTTT
>.|TRBV27|TRBJ2-7|.
CASSFGVGYEQYF
TGTGCCAGCAGTTTTGGGGTGGGCTACGAGCAGTACTTC
>.|TRBV30|TRBJ2-3|.
CAWRAGSPTDTQYF
TGTGCCTGGAGGGCGGGATCACCTACAGATACGCAGTATTTT
>TRBD1|TRBV19|TRBJ1-2|.
CASSRTDRGRYHGNYGYTF
TGTGCCAGTAGTAGAACGGACAGGGGGCGATATCATGGTAACTATGGCTACACCTTC
>.|TRBV7-9|TRBJ1-1|few
CASVSTAEAFF
TGTGCCAGCGTATCCACTGCTGAAGCTTTCTTT
>TRBD2|TRBV7-9|TRBJ2-7|.
CASSARLAETYEQYF
TGTGCCAGCAGCGCCCGACTAGCGGAGACCTACGAGCAGTACTTC
>.|TRBV28|TRBJ2-7|.
CASTGPGVYEQYF
TGTGCCAGCACCGGGCCAGGGGTTTACGAGCAGTACTTC
>TRBD1|TRBV7-9|TRBJ2-7|.
CASSHRQGFYEQYF
TGTGCCAGCAGCCACCGACAGGGATTCTACGAGCAGTACTTC
>.|TRBV5-1|TRBJ2-2|.
CASSLNDRTGELFF
TGCGCCAGCAGCTTAAATGACAGGACCGGGGAGCTGTTTTTT
>TRBD2|TRBV19|TRBJ2-7|.
CASSIDGRAGGHYEQYF
TGTGCCAGTAGTATAGATGGACGGGCGGGAGGGCACTACGAGCAGTACTTC
>.|TRBV27|TRBJ1-2|.
CASGAGFDYGYTF
TGTGCCAGCGGGGCGGGGTTTGACTATGGCTACACCTTC
>.|TRBV28|TRBJ2-2|.
CASSSPPWGHTNTGELFF
TGTGCCAGCAGTTCTCCGCCGTGGGGGCATACGAACACCGGGGAGCTGTTTTTT
>TRBD1|TRBV4-1|TRBJ1-4|.
CASSQDLGQGSEKLFF
TGCGCCAGCAGCCAAGATCTCGGACAGGGTTCCGAAAAACTGTTTTTT
>TRBD1|TRBV18|TRBJ1-3|.
CASSPRTGFSGNTIYF
TGTGCCAGCTCACCTCGGACAGGCTTCTCTGGAAACACCATATATTTT
>.|TRBV6-5|TRBJ2-2|.
CASTRDFHTGELFF
TGTGCCAGCACTAGGGACTTCCACACCGGGGAGCTGTTTTTT
>.|TRBV6-1|TRBJ2-2|.
CASKSGQNTGELFF
TGTGCCAGCAAATCGGGACAGAACACCGGGGAGCTGTTTTTT
>.|TRBV28|TRBJ2-1|few
CASSPERAYNEQFF
TGTGCCAGCAGTCCTGAACGGGCCTACAATGAGCAGTTCTTC
>.|TRBV11-3|TRBJ2-5|.
CASSNRDLKETQYF
TGTGCCAGCAGCAACCGGGACTTGAAGGAGACCCAGTACTTC
>TRBD1|TRBV19|TRBJ2-1|.
CASSMTGTEKFF
TGTGCCAGTAGTATGACCGGGACAGAAAAGTTCTTC
>TRBD1|TRBV19|TRBJ1-1|.
CASSTRSPGTANTEAFF
TGTGCCAGTAGTACCCGATCCCCCGGGACAGCGAACACTGAAGCTTTCTTT
>.|TRBV30|TRBJ1-5|.
CAWSSLSGQPQHF
TGTGCCTGGAGTTCTTTAAGTGGTCAGCCCCAGCATTTT